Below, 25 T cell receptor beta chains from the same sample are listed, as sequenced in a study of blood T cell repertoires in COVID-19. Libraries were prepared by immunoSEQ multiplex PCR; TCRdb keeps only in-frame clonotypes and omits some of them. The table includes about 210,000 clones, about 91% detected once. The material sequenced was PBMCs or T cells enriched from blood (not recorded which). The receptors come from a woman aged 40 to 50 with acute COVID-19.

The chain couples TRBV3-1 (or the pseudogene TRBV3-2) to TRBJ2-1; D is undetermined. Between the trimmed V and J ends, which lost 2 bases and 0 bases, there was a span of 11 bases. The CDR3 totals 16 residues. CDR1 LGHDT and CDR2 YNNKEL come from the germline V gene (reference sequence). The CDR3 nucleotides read TGTGCCAGCAGCCAATCGCTGGCTAGCTCCTACAATGAGCAGTTCTTC. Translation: CASSQSLASSYNEQFF.

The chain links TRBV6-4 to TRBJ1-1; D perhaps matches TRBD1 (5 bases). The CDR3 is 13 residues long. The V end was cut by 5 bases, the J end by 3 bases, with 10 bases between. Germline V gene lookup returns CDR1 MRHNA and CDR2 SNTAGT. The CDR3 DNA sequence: TGTGCCAGCAGTAAAGAGACAGACACTGAAGCTTTCTTT. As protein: CASSKETDTEAFF.

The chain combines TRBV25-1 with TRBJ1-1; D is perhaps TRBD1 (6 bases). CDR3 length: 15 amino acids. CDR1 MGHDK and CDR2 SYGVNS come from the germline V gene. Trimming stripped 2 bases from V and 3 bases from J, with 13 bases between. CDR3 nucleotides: TGTGCCAGCAGTGAAGCCGACAGGCAGGACACTGAAGCTTTCTTT. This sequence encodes CASSEADRQDTEAFF.

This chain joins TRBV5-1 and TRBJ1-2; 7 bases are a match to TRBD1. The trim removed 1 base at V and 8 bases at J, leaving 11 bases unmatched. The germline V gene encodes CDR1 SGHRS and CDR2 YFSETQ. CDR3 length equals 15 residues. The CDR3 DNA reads TGCGCCAGCAGCTTGAATGGCGACAGGGCCTTCGGCTACACCTTC. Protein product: CASSLNGDRAFGYTF.

The CDR3, as DNA: TGTGCCACTGAACAAATTTCTAACTATGGCTACACCTTC. Its translation: CATEQISNYGYTF. The J gene is TRBJ1-2, the V gene TRBV10-3; D unresolved. The V and J ends lost 10 bases and 0 bases respectively, with 12 bases between them. Germline values: CDR1 ENHRY, CDR2 SYGVKD. The CDR3 has 13 amino acids.

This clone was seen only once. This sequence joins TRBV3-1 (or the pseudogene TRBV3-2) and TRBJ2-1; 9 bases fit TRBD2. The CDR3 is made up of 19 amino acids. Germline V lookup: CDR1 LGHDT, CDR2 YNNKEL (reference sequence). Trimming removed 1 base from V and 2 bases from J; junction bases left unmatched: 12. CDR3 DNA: TGTGCCAGCAGCCAAGTGGCTCGACTAGCGGCCAGGGCCTACAATGAGCAGTTCTTC. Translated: CASSQVARLAARAYNEQFF.

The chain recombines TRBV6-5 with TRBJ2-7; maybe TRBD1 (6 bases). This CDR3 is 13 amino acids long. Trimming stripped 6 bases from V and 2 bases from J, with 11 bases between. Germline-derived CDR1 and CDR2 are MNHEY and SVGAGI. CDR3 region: CASRSTGPYEQYF. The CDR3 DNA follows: TGTGCCAGCAGATCGACAGGACCCTACGAGCAGTACTTC.

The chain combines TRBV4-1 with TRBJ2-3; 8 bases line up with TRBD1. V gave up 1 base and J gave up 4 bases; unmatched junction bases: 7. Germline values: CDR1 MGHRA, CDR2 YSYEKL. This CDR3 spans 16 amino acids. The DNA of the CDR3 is TGCGCCAGCAGCCAAGCTGGACAGGGCGTCGCAGATACGCAGTATTTT. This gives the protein CASSQAGQGVADTQYF.

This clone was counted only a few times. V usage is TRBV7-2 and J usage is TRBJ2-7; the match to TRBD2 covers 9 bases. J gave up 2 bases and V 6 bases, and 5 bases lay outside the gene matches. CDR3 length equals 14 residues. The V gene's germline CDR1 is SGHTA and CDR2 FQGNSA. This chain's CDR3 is CASSLSGGPYEQYF. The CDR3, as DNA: TGTGCCAGCAGTCTTAGCGGGGGCCCCTACGAGCAGTACTTC. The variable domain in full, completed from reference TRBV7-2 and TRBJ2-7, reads GAGVSQSPSNKVTEKGKDVELRCDPISGHTALYWYRQSLGQGLEFLIYFQGNSAPDKSGLPSDRFSAERTGGSVSTLTIQRTQQEDSAVYLCASSLSGGPYEQYFGPGTRLTVT.

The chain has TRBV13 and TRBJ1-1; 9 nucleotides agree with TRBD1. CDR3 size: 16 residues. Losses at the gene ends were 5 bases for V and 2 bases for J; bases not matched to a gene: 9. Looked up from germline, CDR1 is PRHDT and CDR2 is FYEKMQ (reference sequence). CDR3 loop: CASSNIQGAVNTEAFF. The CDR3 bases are TGTGCCAGCAGCAACATACAGGGGGCGGTTAACACTGAAGCTTTCTTT.

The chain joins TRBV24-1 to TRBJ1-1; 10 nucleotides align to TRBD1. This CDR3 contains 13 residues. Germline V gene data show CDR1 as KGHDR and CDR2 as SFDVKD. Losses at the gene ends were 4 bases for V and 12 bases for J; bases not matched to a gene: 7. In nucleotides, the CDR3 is TGTGCCACCAGTGAGAGGGGACAGGGGACCACTTTCTTT. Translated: CATSERGQGTTFF.

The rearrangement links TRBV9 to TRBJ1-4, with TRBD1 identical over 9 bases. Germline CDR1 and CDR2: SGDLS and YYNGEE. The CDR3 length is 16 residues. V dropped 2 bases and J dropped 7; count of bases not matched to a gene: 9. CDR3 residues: CASSVGQGSYGEKLFF. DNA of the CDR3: TGTGCCAGCAGCGTGGGACAGGGTTCGTATGGTGAAAAACTGTTTTTT.

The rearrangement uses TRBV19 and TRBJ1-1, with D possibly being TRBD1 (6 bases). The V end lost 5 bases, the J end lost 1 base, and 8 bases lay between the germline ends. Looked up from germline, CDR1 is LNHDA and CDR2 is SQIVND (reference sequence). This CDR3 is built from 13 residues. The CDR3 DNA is TGTGCCAGTAGTCCCAGGGGGAACACTGAAGCTTTCTTT. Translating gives CASSPRGNTEAFF. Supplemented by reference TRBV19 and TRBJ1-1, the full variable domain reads DGGITQSPKYLFRKEGQNVTLSCEQNLNHDAMYWYRQDPGQGLRLIYYSQIVNDFQKGDIAEGYSVSREKKESFPLTVTSAQKNPTAFYLCASSPRGNTEAFFGQGTRLTVV.

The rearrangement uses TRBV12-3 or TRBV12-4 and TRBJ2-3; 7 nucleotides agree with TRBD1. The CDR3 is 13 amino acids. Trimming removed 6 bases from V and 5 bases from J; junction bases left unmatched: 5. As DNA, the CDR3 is TGTGCCAGCAGGATTGACAGGGTAGATACGCAGTATTTT. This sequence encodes CASRIDRVDTQYF.

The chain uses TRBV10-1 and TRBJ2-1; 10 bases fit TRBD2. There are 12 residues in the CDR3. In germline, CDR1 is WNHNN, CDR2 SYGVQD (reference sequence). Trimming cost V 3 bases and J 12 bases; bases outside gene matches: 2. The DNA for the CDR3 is TGCGCCAGCAGTGAACTAGCGGGGTTGCAGTTCTTC. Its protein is CASSELAGLQFF.

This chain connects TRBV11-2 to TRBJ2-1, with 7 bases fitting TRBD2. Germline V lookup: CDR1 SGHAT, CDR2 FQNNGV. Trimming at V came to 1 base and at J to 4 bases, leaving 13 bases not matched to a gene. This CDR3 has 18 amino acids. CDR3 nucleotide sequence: TGTGCCAGCAGCTTAGCCGCTCGACTAGCTTCGTCGTACAATGAGCAGTTCTTC. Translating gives CASSLAARLASSYNEQFF.

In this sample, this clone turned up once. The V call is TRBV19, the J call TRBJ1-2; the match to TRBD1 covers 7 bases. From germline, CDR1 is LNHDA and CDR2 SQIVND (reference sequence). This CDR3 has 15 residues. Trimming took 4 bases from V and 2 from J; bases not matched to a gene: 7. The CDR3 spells CASSTAGQTNYGYTF. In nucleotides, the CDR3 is TGTGCCAGTAGTACCGCGGGACAGACAAACTATGGCTACACCTTC. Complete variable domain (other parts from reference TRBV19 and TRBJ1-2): DGGITQSPKYLFRKEGQNVTLSCEQNLNHDAMYWYRQDPGQGLRLIYYSQIVNDFQKGDIAEGYSVSREKKESFPLTVTSAQKNPTAFYLCASSTAGQTNYGYTFGSGTRLTVV.

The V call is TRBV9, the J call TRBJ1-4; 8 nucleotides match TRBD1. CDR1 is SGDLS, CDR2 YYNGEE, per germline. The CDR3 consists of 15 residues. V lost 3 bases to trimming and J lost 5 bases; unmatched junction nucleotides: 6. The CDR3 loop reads CASSEDRGSNEKLFF. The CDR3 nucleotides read TGTGCCAGCAGCGAAGACAGGGGATCCAATGAAAAACTGTTTTTT.

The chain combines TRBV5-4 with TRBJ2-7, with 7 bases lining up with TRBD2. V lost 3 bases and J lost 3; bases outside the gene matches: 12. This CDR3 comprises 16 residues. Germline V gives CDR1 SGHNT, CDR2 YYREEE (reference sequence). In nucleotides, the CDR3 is TGTGCCAGCAGCTGGGGAGGTGGGCGGGGGAGCTACGAGCAGTACTTC. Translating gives CASSWGGGRGSYEQYF.

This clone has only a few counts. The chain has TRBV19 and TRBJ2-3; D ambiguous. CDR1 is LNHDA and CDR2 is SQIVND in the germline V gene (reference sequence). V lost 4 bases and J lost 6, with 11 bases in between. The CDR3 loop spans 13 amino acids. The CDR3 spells CASSTPQEDTQYF. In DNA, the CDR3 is TGTGCCAGTAGTACCCCGCAAGAGGATACGCAGTATTTT.

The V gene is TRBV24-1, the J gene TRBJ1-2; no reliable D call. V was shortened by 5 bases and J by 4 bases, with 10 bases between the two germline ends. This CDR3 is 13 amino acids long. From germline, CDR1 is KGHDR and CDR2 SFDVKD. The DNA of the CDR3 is TGTGCCACCAGTGGAGGATCCCCCTATGGCTACACCTTC. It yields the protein CATSGGSPYGYTF.

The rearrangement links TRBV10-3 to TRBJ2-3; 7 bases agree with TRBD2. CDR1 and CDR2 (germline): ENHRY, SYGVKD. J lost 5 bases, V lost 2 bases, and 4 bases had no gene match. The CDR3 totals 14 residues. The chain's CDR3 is CAISEDLAVDTQYF. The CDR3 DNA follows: TGTGCCATCAGTGAGGATCTAGCGGTAGATACGCAGTATTTT.

The CDR3 region has the DNA TGTGCCAGCCAAGGGACAGGGGTTCTCACAGATACGCAGTATTTT. This codes for CASQGTGVLTDTQYF. This chain connects TRBV24-1 to TRBJ2-3; 10 positions agree with TRBD1. V shed 11 bases, J shed 2 bases, and the junction held 9 bases outside the gene matches. Germline-derived CDR1 and CDR2 are KGHDR and SFDVKD. This CDR3 has 15 residues.

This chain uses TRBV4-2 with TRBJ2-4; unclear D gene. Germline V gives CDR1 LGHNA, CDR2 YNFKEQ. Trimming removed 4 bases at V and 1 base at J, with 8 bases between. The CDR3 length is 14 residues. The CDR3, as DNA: TGTGCCAGCAGCCCCTCCAGGGCCAAAAACATTCAGTACTTC. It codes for CASSPSRAKNIQYF.

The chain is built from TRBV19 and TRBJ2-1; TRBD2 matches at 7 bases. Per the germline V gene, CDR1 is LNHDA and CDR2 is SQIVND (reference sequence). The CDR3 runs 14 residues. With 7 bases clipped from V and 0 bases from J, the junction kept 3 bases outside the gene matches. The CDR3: CASKSGNSYNEQFF. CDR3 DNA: TGTGCCAGTAAAAGCGGGAACTCCTACAATGAGCAGTTCTTC. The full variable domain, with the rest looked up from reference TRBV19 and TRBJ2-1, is DGGITQSPKYLFRKEGQNVTLSCEQNLNHDAMYWYRQDPGQGLRLIYYSQIVNDFQKGDIAEGYSVSREKKESFPLTVTSAQKNPTAFYLCASKSGNSYNEQFFGPGTRLTVL.